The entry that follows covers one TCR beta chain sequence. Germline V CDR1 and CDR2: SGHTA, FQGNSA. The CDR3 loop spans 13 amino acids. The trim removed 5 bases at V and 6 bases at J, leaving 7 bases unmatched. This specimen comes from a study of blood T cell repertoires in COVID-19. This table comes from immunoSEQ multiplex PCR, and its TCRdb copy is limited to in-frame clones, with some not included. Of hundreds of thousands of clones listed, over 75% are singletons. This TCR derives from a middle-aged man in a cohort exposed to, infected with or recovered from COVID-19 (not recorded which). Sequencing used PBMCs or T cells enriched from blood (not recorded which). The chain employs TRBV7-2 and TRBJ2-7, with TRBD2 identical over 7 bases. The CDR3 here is CASSRTTSPEQYF. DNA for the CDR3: TGTGCCAGCAGCAGAACGACTAGCCCCGAGCAGTACTTC.